The clone carrying this TCR beta chain was detected a few times. The data originate from a study of T-cell reconstitution after alpha-beta-depleted transplantation in children. Preparation of the TCRbeta library was carried out with unique molecular identifiers. TCRdb ran MiXCR on the PCR reads and lists one entry per CDR3 protein. Among around 71,000 distinct CDR3 sequences listed, about 6.7% were seen once. The CDR3 is 19 residues long. V lost 2 bases and J lost 3, with 22 bases in between. The clonotype comes from a human donor who donated a stem cell graft to a child with acute lymphoblastic leukemia. The V gene is TRBV12-3 or TRBV12-4, the J gene TRBJ2-2, with D perhaps matching TRBD2 (5 bases). The sample consisted of PBMCs from the stem cell graft donor, taken from the stem cell graft. CDR3 region: CASSLIPPGSGSYTGELFF. The CDR3 region has the DNA TGTGCCAGCAGTTTAATTCCCCCGGGGTCAGGCAGTTACACCGGGGAGCTGTTTTTT.